Below, 10 T cell receptor beta chains from the same sample are listed, as sequenced in a study of cytotoxic CD8 clonotypes in ibrutinib-treated CLL. Some clones are missing from TCRdb's copy, which holds only in-frame ones; the method was immunoSEQ multiplex PCR. This table holds approximately 300,000 clones, more than 65% found once. This specimen consisted of PBMCs, obtained before ibrutinib treatment. Receptors originate from a human donor with chronic lymphocytic leukemia.

The chain joins TRBV2 to TRBJ1-1, with 10 bases that match TRBD1. Germline V gives CDR1 SNHLY, CDR2 FYNNEI. This CDR3 is 14 amino acids long. The junction had 4 bases not matched to a gene; V was cut back by 6 bases and J by 3 bases. The chain's CDR3 is CASSRQGAYTEAFF. DNA for the CDR3: TGTGCCAGCAGCAGACAGGGGGCGTACACTGAAGCTTTCTTT.

This chain connects TRBV18 to TRBJ1-5; D ambiguous. The CDR3 has 14 residues. Deletions cut 2 bases from V and 2 bases from J, with 7 bases between. In germline, CDR1 is KGHSH, CDR2 LQKENI. CDR3 residues: CASSPLAGNQPQHF. The CDR3 DNA follows: TGTGCCAGCTCACCATTGGCAGGCAATCAGCCCCAGCATTTT.

The rearrangement links TRBV6-5 to TRBJ1-5; D gene ambiguous. The germline V and J ends were trimmed by 0 bases and 4 bases, with 4 bases remaining between them. This CDR3 is built from 13 residues. CDR1 and CDR2 (germline): MNHEY, SVGAGI. The CDR3 coding sequence is TGTGCCAGCAGTTACTCGACGAATCAGCCCCAGCATTTT. Translation: CASSYSTNQPQHF.

The CDR3 protein is CASRTGTASYNEQFF. In DNA, the CDR3 is TGTGCCAGCAGGACAGGGACAGCCTCCTACAATGAGCAGTTCTTC. The J gene is TRBJ2-1, the V gene TRBV7-2, with 7 bases identical to TRBD1. The V gene end was trimmed by 6 bases and the J gene end by 0 bases; junction bases not matched to a gene: 5. CDR1 is SGHTA and CDR2 is FQGNSA in the germline V gene. This CDR3 comprises 15 residues.

V usage is TRBV28 and J usage is TRBJ2-4; possible D gene TRBD2, 5 bases. Germline loops: CDR1 MDHEN, CDR2 SYDVKM. V was trimmed by 7 bases and J by 0 bases, leaving 10 bases between them. CDR3 length equals 14 residues. CDR3 sequence reads: CASKGDLAKNIQYF. In nucleotides, the CDR3 is TGTGCCAGCAAGGGAGATCTAGCCAAAAACATTCAGTACTTC. Variable domain in full (rest from reference TRBV28 and TRBJ2-4): DVKVTQSSRYLVKRTGEKVFLECVQDMDHENMFWYRQDPGLGLRLIYFSYDVKMKEKGDIPEGYSVSREKKERFSLILESASTNQTSMYLCASKGDLAKNIQYFGAGTRLSVL.

This chain connects TRBV19 to TRBJ2-1; D may match TRBD1 or TRBD2 (5 bases each). The CDR3 runs to 14 residues. V lost 4 bases to trimming and J lost 8 bases, with 15 bases between them. Germline V lookup: CDR1 LNHDA, CDR2 SQIVND (reference sequence). The CDR3 DNA sequence: TGTGCCAGTAGTACACCGGGACCGATGGATGAGCAGTTCTTC. Protein product: CASSTPGPMDEQFF.

The V call is TRBV19, the J call TRBJ2-7; no definite D call. Germline V lookup: CDR1 LNHDA, CDR2 SQIVND (reference sequence). V dropped 4 bases and J dropped 3 bases, with 13 bases sitting between them. The CDR3 contains 14 residues. This chain's CDR3 is CASSTVGAHYEQYF. In DNA form, the CDR3 reads TGTGCCAGTAGTACCGTCGGCGCCCACTACGAGCAGTACTTC.

V is TRBV25-1 and J is TRBJ2-5; 12 positions match TRBD2. V shed 4 bases and J 5 bases; nucleotides not matched to a gene: 11. This CDR3 comprises 17 residues. The V gene's germline CDR1 is MGHDK and CDR2 SYGVNS. The CDR3 reads CASSVEGGLAGGETQYF. The CDR3 nucleotides read TGTGCCAGCAGTGTCGAAGGAGGTCTAGCGGGAGGGGAGACCCAGTACTTC. The full variable domain, completed using reference TRBV25-1 and TRBJ2-5, is EADIYQTPRYLVIGTGKKITLECSQTMGHDKMYWYQQDPGMELHLIHYSYGVNSTEKGDLSSESTVSRIRTEHFPLTLESARPSHTSQYLCASSVEGGLAGGETQYFGPGTRLLVL.

This chain connects TRBV7-3 to TRBJ1-1; TRBD1 matches at 9 bases. J was trimmed by 0 bases and V by 4 bases; bases with no gene match: 6. This CDR3 has 16 amino acids. CDR1 is SGHTA, CDR2 FQGTGA, per germline. CDR3 sequence reads: CASSSGQGRLNTEAFF. CDR3 nucleotides: TGTGCCAGCAGCTCGGGACAGGGCCGTTTGAACACTGAAGCTTTCTTT.

CDR3: CAIKRGGNYGYTF. Written as DNA, the CDR3 is TGCGCCATTAAGAGAGGGGGCAACTATGGCTACACCTTC. The chain carries TRBV10-2 and TRBJ1-2; 7 positions agree with TRBD1. Germline values: CDR1 WSHSY, CDR2 SAAADI. V lost 10 bases and J lost 2; bases outside the gene matches: 7. The CDR3 loop spans 13 amino acids.